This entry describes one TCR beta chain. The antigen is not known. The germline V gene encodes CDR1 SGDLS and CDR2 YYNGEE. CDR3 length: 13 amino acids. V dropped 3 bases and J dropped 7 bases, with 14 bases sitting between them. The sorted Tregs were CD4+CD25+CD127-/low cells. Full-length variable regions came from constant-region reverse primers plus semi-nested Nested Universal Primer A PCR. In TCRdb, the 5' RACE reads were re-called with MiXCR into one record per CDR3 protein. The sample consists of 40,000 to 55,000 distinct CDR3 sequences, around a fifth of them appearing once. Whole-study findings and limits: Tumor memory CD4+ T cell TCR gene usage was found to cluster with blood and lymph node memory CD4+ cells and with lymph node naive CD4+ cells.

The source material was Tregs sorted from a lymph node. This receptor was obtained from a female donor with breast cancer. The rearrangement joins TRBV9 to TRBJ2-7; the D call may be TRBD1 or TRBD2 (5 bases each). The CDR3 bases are TGTGCCAGCAGCGGCAGGGTGTCGGGAGAGCAGTACTTC. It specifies CASSGRVSGEQYF. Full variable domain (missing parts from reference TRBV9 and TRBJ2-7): DSGVTQTPKHLITATGQRVTLRCSPRSGDLSVYWYQQSLDQGLQFLIQYYNGEERAKGNILERFSAQQFPDLHSELNLSSLELGDSALYFCASSGRVSGEQYFGPGTRLTVT.